The rows below give T cell receptor beta chains drawn from one sample of a study of cytomegalovirus exposure and HLA in healthy donors. Sequencing was performed with immunoSEQ multiplex PCR; in TCRdb, only in-frame clones are kept and a portion is missing. The sample includes 100,000 to 150,000 clones. Sequenced material: PBMCs. These receptors were collected from a man aged 30 to 45 in good health and CMV-seronegative. Both conserved end residues are trimmed from each CDR3. Each record gives: J gene, V gene, CDR3 protein.

TRBJ2-7	TRBV19	ASSIVGGSLSEQY
TRBJ1-2	TRBV28	ASREGGELVLGNYGYT
TRBJ1-1	TRBV4-1	ASSLQGANTEAF
TRBJ2-1	TRBV6-1	ARDRIQDGSNEQF
TRBJ1-2	TRBV10-1	ASFPKNRQLGHYGYT
TRBJ2-1	TRBV2	ASRTLRSGRSSGYEQF
TRBJ2-1	TRBV28	ASTDVGGESDEQF
TRBJ2-3	TRBV5-1	ASSRGGGNTDTQY
TRBJ2-7	TRBV2	ASSDPGTGYVEQY
TRBJ2-7	TRBV5-4	ASSLDGIYEQY
TRBJ2-1	TRBV9	ASSPRWEASDEQF
TRBJ1-4	TRBV19	ASSIPGNEKLF
TRBJ1-3	TRBV2	ASNRVGNTIY
TRBJ2-5	TRBV7-7	ASSSTPGTQY
TRBJ2-7	TRBV5-6	ASSLGLAGGNEQY
TRBJ1-1	TRBV6-6	ASRLDRSFSEAF
TRBJ1-1	TRBV4-3	ASSLTVLSDTEAF
TRBJ2-3	TRBV19	ASSIWGQGGPTDTQY
TRBJ1-2	TRBV19	ASRDRSTGTAYGYT
TRBJ1-2	TRBV5-4	ASSGTGGWVDGYT
TRBJ2-2	TRBV5-6	ASSRPTGENTGELF
TRBJ2-5	TRBV7-2	ASSPTGGSVSQETQY
TRBJ2-5	TRBV7-2	ASSLDRDRETQY
TRBJ2-6	TRBV7-9	ASSPGLAGRSGANVLT
TRBJ2-7	TRBV27	ASSWGQGYEQY
TRBJ2-3	TRBV28	ASSSGLAGEGHTQY
TRBJ2-5	TRBV7-2	ASSSSRDRGKTQY
TRBJ1-2	TRBV28	ATSRGTDGYT
TRBJ2-1	TRBV5-1	ASSLNKQGTEQF
TRBJ2-3	TRBV6-1	ASREAGETDTQY
TRBJ1-5	TRBV6-6	ASSYSDSGPQH
TRBJ2-1	TRBV18	ASSPPSGRSKQF
TRBJ2-7	TRBV7-8	ASSLSSTGYEQY
TRBJ2-3	TRBV4-2	ASSQGLDTTDTQY
TRBJ2-5	TRBV5-1	ASSLMGGRETQY
TRBJ2-2	TRBV5-1	ASFEREVDGELF
-	TRBV6-5	ASSYSQGYSYEQY
TRBJ2-1	TRBV30	AWGQGVSYNEQF
TRBJ2-1	TRBV6-5	ASSPDWAVYNEQF
TRBJ1-3	TRBV19	ASSPVADQPSSGNTIY
TRBJ2-1	TRBV30	AWSPQAVKGADAEQF
TRBJ2-7	TRBV18	ASSPEGLAVEQY
TRBJ2-1	TRBV27	ASRIVAQSSYNEQF
TRBJ2-7	TRBV27	ASSSREAGRYEQY
TRBJ2-1	TRBV14	ASSLLRGETYNEQF
TRBJ2-1	TRBV7-9	ASSPGGNEQF
TRBJ2-6	TRBV13	ASARLGEVPGANVLT
TRBJ2-1	TRBV7-9	ASSLIRGPRGDNEQF
TRBJ1-1	TRBV5-4	ASSRDPTADTEAF
-	TRBV5-1	ASSFETRGPYEQY
TRBJ2-5	TRBV28	ASSTPSSKTQY
TRBJ2-5	TRBV11-1	ASSYQRTLQETQY
TRBJ1-2	TRBV7-7	ASSLLTGHNYGYT
TRBJ2-6	TRBV7-3	ASSKGPDSGANVLT
TRBJ1-2	TRBV29-1	SAMEGSGGYT
TRBJ1-2	TRBV27	ASSSHRVDGYT
TRBJ2-7	TRBV4-3	ASSQDSAVLGYEQY
TRBJ1-3	TRBV6-5	ASSYSFGVGNTIY
TRBJ1-5	TRBV5-6	ASSSGQGFHQPQH
TRBJ2-5	TRBV5-1	ASSFPEGQETQY